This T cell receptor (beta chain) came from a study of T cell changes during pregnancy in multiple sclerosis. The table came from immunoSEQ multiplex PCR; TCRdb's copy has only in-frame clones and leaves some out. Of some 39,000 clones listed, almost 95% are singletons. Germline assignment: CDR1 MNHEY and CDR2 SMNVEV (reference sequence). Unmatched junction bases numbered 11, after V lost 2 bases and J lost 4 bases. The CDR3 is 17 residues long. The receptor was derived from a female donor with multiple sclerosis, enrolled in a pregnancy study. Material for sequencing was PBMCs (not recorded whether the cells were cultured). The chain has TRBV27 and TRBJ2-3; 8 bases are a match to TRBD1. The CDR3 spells CASSLPSTGDCADTQYF. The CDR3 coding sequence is TGTGCCAGCAGTTTACCTTCGACAGGGGATTGTGCAGATACGCAGTATTTT.